This passage covers 20 T cell receptor beta chains from one sample sequenced in a study of T cell repertoires in cytomegalovirus infection. TCRdb called the reads again in MiXCR, with one record for every CDR3 protein. Among around 360,000 distinct CDR3 sequences listed, approximately 35% were seen once. The antigens of these receptors remain unknown. The sequencing here drew on cultured PBMCs, taken from culture after CMV antigen stimulation. The receptors originated from a human donor in good health (CMV status not recorded). Some clones in this sample may be carry-over from other donors' samples.

This clonotype has more than one count but fewer than ten. The chain recombines TRBV27 with TRBJ1-5, with D unclear. Looked up from germline, CDR1 is MNHEY and CDR2 is SMNVEV (reference sequence). This CDR3 region has 14 residues. Trimming removed 1 base from V and 3 bases from J, with 7 bases in between. The CDR3 region has the DNA TGTGCCAGCAGTTTATACAGTAACAATCAGCCCCAGCATTTT. Translation gives CASSLYSNNQPQHF.

The V gene is TRBV7-2, the J gene TRBJ2-1, with 8 positions matching TRBD2. Germline lookup yields CDR1 SGHTA and CDR2 FQGNSA. J lost 6 bases, V lost 1 base, and 8 bases had no gene match. The CDR3 sequence is 16 residues long. CDR3 residues: CASSLDSGKGGNEQFF. CDR3 bases: TGTGCCAGCAGCTTAGATAGCGGGAAGGGGGGCAATGAGCAGTTCTTC. Full variable domain (remainder filled in from reference TRBV7-2 and TRBJ2-1): GAGVSQSPSNKVTEKGKDVELRCDPISGHTALYWYRQSLGQGLEFLIYFQGNSAPDKSGLPSDRFSAERTGGSVSTLTIQRTQQEDSAVYLCASSLDSGKGGNEQFFGPGTRLTVL.

The chain links TRBV7-6 to TRBJ2-7; D unclear. This CDR3 region has 14 residues. The ends were cut back, 5 bases at V and 1 base at J, with 12 bases in the middle. Looked up from germline, CDR1 is SGHVS and CDR2 is FNYEAQ. The DNA for the CDR3 is TGTGCCAGCAGCCGCGGTCCTACGTCCTACGAGCAGTACTTC. Its protein product is CASSRGPTSYEQYF.

This clonotype has a handful of counts. The chain uses TRBV7-2 and TRBJ2-7; 12 nucleotides agree with TRBD2. The junction had 2 bases not matched to a gene; V was cut back by 5 bases and J by 0 bases. The CDR3 length is 15 residues. Germline CDR1 is SGHTA and CDR2 is FQGNSA. The chain's CDR3 is CASSMGLAGSYEQYF. Here the CDR3 DNA reads TGTGCCAGCAGCATGGGACTAGCGGGCTCCTACGAGCAGTACTTC.

The rearrangement links TRBV12-3 or TRBV12-4 to TRBJ1-6; D is uncertain. Trimming removed 4 bases from V and 5 bases from J, with 0 bases in between. The CDR3 is 11 amino acids. The CDR3 nucleotides are TGTGCCAGCAGTTATAATTCACCCCTCCACTTT. Translation gives CASSYNSPLHF.

The V and J genes are TRBV7-8 and TRBJ1-4, with D possibly being TRBD1 (5 bases). Trimming took 6 bases from V and 6 from J, leaving 11 bases between them. The CDR3 extends over 13 amino acids. Looked up from germline, CDR1 is SGHVS and CDR2 is FQNEAQ. In nucleotides, the CDR3 is TGTGCCAGCAGAGGGGAGATCGATGAAAAACTGTTTTTT. Protein product: CASRGEIDEKLFF.

The gene calls are TRBV20-1 and TRBJ1-2; tentative D call: TRBD1 (5 bases). In germline, CDR1 is DFQATT, CDR2 SNEGSKA (reference sequence). The CDR3 has 15 amino acids. V dropped 7 bases and J dropped 0 bases, with 18 bases sitting between them. CDR3 in amino acids: CSDLPPGKTNYGYTF. In DNA form, the CDR3 reads TGCAGTGATCTCCCCCCAGGGAAAACTAACTATGGCTACACCTTC.

V gene TRBV12-3 or TRBV12-4 combines with J gene TRBJ1-5; D uncertain. The length of the CDR3 is 12 residues. Trimming took 4 bases from V and 3 from J, leaving 4 bases between them. The chain's CDR3 is CASSSNNQPQHF. The CDR3 DNA reads as TGTGCCAGCAGTTCAAACAATCAGCCCCAGCATTTT.

CDR3: CASSLASGGPPADAYNEQFF. Written as DNA, the CDR3 is TGTGCCAGCAGCTTAGCCTCGGGAGGGCCCCCTGCAGATGCCTACAATGAGCAGTTCTTC. The chain combines TRBV7-2 with TRBJ2-1, with 8 bases that match TRBD2. V shed 0 bases, J shed 2 bases, and the junction held 15 bases outside the gene matches. Germline CDR1 and CDR2: SGHTA and FQGNSA. The CDR3 loop spans 20 amino acids.

V and J are TRBV29-1 and TRBJ2-4; 9 bases match TRBD1. CDR1 and CDR2 from the germline V gene are SQVTM and ANQGSEA. V gave up 7 bases and J gave up 7 bases; unmatched junction bases: 8. The CDR3 loop spans 13 amino acids. CDR3 protein: CSAGTGKSNIQYF. The CDR3 DNA sequence: TGCAGCGCTGGGACAGGGAAAAGTAACATTCAGTACTTC.

This chain joins TRBV27 and TRBJ1-2; D unresolved. The CDR3 totals 13 residues. Trimming removed 4 bases from V and 8 bases from J, with 14 bases in between. CDR1 and CDR2 (germline): MNHEY, SMNVEV (reference sequence). The chain's CDR3 is CASSSRPMGGYTF. The DNA for the CDR3 is TGTGCCAGCAGTTCTCGGCCGATGGGAGGCTACACCTTC.

The chain recombines TRBV4-3 with TRBJ1-2, with D unclear. V gave up 0 bases and J gave up 1 base, with 12 bases separating them. Germline-derived CDR1 and CDR2 are LGHNA and YSLEER. The CDR3 extends over 16 amino acids. CDR3 sequence: CASSQDTWPINYGYTF. CDR3 bases: TGCGCCAGCAGCCAAGATACCTGGCCGATTAACTATGGCTACACCTTC.

The V gene is TRBV6-1, the J gene TRBJ2-1; 10 positions match TRBD2. Germline lookup yields CDR1 MNHNS and CDR2 SASEGT. The CDR3 is made up of 19 amino acids. The junction had 16 bases not matched to a gene; V was cut back by 1 base and J by 7 bases. The CDR3 loop reads CASSEVSLAGVGKRNEQFF. CDR3 in DNA: TGTGCCAGCAGTGAAGTTTCGCTAGCGGGAGTTGGTAAGCGGAATGAGCAGTTCTTC.

As DNA, the CDR3 is TGTGCCAGCAGTTCCGGGACAGGGTTGACTGGGGCCAACGTCCTGACTTTC. Amino acids: CASSSGTGLTGANVLTF. The J gene is TRBJ2-6, the V gene TRBV6-5; 9 bases are shared with TRBD1. Germline CDR1 and CDR2: MNHEY and SVGAGI. This CDR3 comprises 17 residues. Trimming at V came to 4 bases and at J to 2 bases, leaving 6 bases not matched to a gene.

The chain carries TRBV27 and TRBJ2-3; a possible D gene is TRBD2 (6 bases). V lost 9 bases and J lost 0, with 13 bases in between. Germline V CDR1 and CDR2: MNHEY, SMNVEV (reference sequence). The CDR3 has 14 residues. This CDR3 is CASRGTTSTDTQYF. The CDR3 DNA is TGTGCCAGTCGCGGGACGACGAGCACAGATACGCAGTATTTT.

This clonotype has more than one count but fewer than ten. The chain combines TRBV7-9 with TRBJ2-7; 9 bases are a match to TRBD1. The CDR3 runs 16 residues. The germline V gene encodes CDR1 SEHNR and CDR2 FQNEAQ (reference sequence). After removal of 0 bases from V and 0 bases from J, the junction contained 3 bases not matched to a gene. Here the CDR3 DNA reads TGTGCCAGCAGCTTAGCCCGGGACAGGGACTCCTACGAGCAGTACGTC. It is translated as CASSLARDRDSYEQYV.

In this sample, this clonotype turned up a few times. The chain uses TRBV6-5 and TRBJ1-1, with unresolved D. Between the trimmed V and J ends, which lost 4 bases and 1 base, there was a span of 16 bases. The CDR3 contains 16 residues. CDR1 and CDR2 (germline): MNHEY, SVGAGI. CDR3 in DNA: TGTGCCAGCAGTTCCGTCTCAACAAATTGGAACACTGAAGCTTTCTTT. Protein sequence: CASSSVSTNWNTEAFF.

V usage is TRBV6-4 and J usage is TRBJ1-5; possible D gene TRBD1, 5 bases. V was shortened by 7 bases and J by 0 bases, with 13 bases between the two germline ends. The germline V gene has CDR1 MRHNA and CDR2 SNTAGT. The CDR3 covers 15 residues. The CDR3 loop is CASTSQGDSNQPQHF. DNA of the CDR3: TGTGCCAGCACGTCCCAGGGAGATAGCAATCAGCCCCAGCATTTT.

This clonotype has more than one count but fewer than ten. The gene calls are TRBV27 and TRBJ1-1; D is unclear. The CDR3 runs 9 residues. Deletions cut 7 bases from V and 3 bases from J, with 0 bases between. Per the germline V gene, CDR1 is MNHEY and CDR2 is SMNVEV (reference sequence). The CDR3 nucleotides are TGTGCCAGCAACACTGAAGCTTTCTTT. This gives the protein CASNTEAFF.

This clonotype has ten or more counts. This chain joins TRBV18 and TRBJ1-1; no firm D call. The CDR3 sequence is 13 residues long. Germline V gives CDR1 KGHSH, CDR2 LQKENI. V lost 5 bases to trimming and J lost 3 bases, with 10 bases between them. The CDR3 loop is CASSISQDTEAFF. The DNA for the CDR3 is TGTGCCAGCTCAATTAGCCAGGACACTGAAGCTTTCTTT.